A single TCR beta chain is shown here with its context. Its antigen is unknown. Sequencing was performed with immunoSEQ multiplex PCR; in TCRdb, only in-frame clones are kept and a portion is missing. The data hold 100,000 or so clones, with roughly 94% observed a single time. This entry belongs to a study of siplizumab effects on memory and regulatory T cells. Study results and limitations: Most alloreactive clones went unmapped to unstimulated subsets; only a minor fraction mapped. Most proliferating CD4+ or CD8+ clones, roughly 75-95%, had no naive or memory assignment. Where siplizumab was present, mappable alloreactive CD4+ clones averaged 68.8% Treg-derived, compared with approximately 25% in controls. Memory cells seemed less diverse than naive T cells, which seemed major alloresponse contributors.

The length of the CDR3 is 16 residues. The V and J ends lost 5 bases and 0 bases respectively, with 14 bases between them. The germline CDR1 and CDR2 sequences are LNHNV and YYDKDF (reference sequence). This clonotype was sampled from a human donor in good health. Sequenced sample: Tregs sorted from blood. The chain combines TRBV15 with TRBJ1-3, with a possible D match to TRBD1 (5 bases). The CDR3 DNA reads TGTGCCACCAGCCGCCCCAGGGCCCGCTCTGGAAACACCATATATTTT. This encodes CATSRPRARSGNTIYF.